Sequencing of this T cell receptor beta chain was carried out in a study of T cells after yellow fever vaccination. For the study at large: With SMART-Seq v4 Ultra Low Input, the fractions containing low cell numbers were prepared.

This clonotype was picked up a small number of times. V gave up 0 bases and J gave up 10 bases; unmatched junction bases: 12. The CDR3 runs 17 residues. Germline loops: CDR1 MNHEY, CDR2 SVGAGI. TCRdb independently ran MiXCR on the 5' RACE reads; one entry per CDR3 protein. The profile covers 510,000 or so distinct CDR3 sequences, with 15% to 20% appearing a single time and approximately 15% taken by the ten largest. The source material was PBMCs, sampled 15 days after the yellow fever booster vaccination. V gene TRBV6-5 combines with J gene TRBJ2-1; 10 nucleotides agree with TRBD2. The clonotype comes from a man aged 30 to 45 who received the YFV17D yellow fever vaccine. The CDR3 is CASSYSISSGSWREQFF. The DNA of the CDR3 is TGTGCCAGCAGTTACTCGATTTCTAGCGGGAGTTGGCGCGAGCAGTTCTTC.